One and the same sample provided the 10 T cell receptor beta chains below, sequenced in a study of cytomegalovirus exposure and HLA in healthy donors. This PCR relied on a set of 60 Vbeta primers and 13 Jbeta primers. Clones were sequenced by immunoSEQ multiplex PCR, and TCRdb holds only the in-frame ones, with some missing. The sample contains about 52,000 clones, about three quarters of which appear only once. The specimen was PBMCs. The receptors shown here come from a woman aged 45-65 years in good health and CMV-seronegative.

This rearrangement joins TRBV7-8 to TRBJ2-5; 10 nucleotides line up with TRBD1. The J segment lost 4 bases and the V segment lost 6 bases, leaving 8 bases of the junction unmatched. Germline V gives CDR1 SGHVS, CDR2 FQNEAQ. CDR3 length: 15 residues. CDR3 sequence: CASRSGTGAGETQYF. CDR3 bases: TGTGCCAGCAGATCGGGGACAGGGGCCGGAGAGACCCAGTACTTC. The full variable domain, its missing parts supplied by reference TRBV7-8 and TRBJ2-5, is GAGVSQSPRYKVAKRGQDVALRCDPISGHVSLFWYQQALGQGPEFLTYFQNEAQLDKSGLPSDRFFAERPEGSVSTLKIQRTQQEDSAVYLCASRSGTGAGETQYFGPGTRLLVL.

Of note for this clone: A junction boundary mismatches the germline segment, possibly from a read error. This sequence joins TRBV19 and TRBJ1-5, with 9 bases fitting TRBD1. Germline assignment: CDR1 LNHDA and CDR2 SQIVND (reference sequence). The CDR3 covers 13 residues. In DNA form, the CDR3 reads TGTGCCAGTAGTGGGACAGGGTCCCAGCCCCGGCATTTT. Translation: CASSGTGSQPRHF.

The J gene is TRBJ2-3, the V gene TRBV10-1, with TRBD2 matching over 10 bases. V shed 6 bases and J 3 bases; nucleotides not matched to a gene: 9. Per germline, CDR1 WNHNN and CDR2 SYGVQD (reference sequence). The CDR3 is made up of 16 amino acids. The CDR3, as DNA: TGCGCCAGCAGATACCTAGCGGGGGTGGGGACAGATACGCAGTATTTT. It is translated as CASRYLAGVGTDTQYF.

This chain uses TRBV28 with TRBJ2-1; TRBD1 matches at 10 bases. Germline V gene data show CDR1 as MDHEN and CDR2 as SYDVKM. The V gene end was trimmed by 5 bases and the J gene end by 7 bases; junction bases not matched to a gene: 8. CDR3 length: 15 amino acids. The CDR3 bases are TGTGCCAGCAGTCTCGGGACAGGGGCGAAGAATGAGCAGTTCTTC. Translating it yields CASSLGTGAKNEQFF.

The genes are TRBV9 and TRBJ1-2; unclear D gene. V was trimmed by 10 bases and J by 4 bases, leaving 14 bases between them. The CDR3 loop spans 12 amino acids. CDR1 is SGDLS, CDR2 YYNGEE, per germline. In nucleotides, the CDR3 is TGTGCCTCCTACGAGGTCGGCTATGGCTACACCTTC. Encoded protein: CASYEVGYGYTF.

This clone was seen once. The DNA for the CDR3 is TGTGCCAGCAGCATCAGACTAGCGGGAGGGAAAAACAATGAGCAGTTCTTC. Its translation: CASSIRLAGGKNNEQFF. The rearrangement uses TRBV7-9 and TRBJ2-1, with 14 bases that match TRBD2. The germline gives CDR1 SEHNR, CDR2 FQNEAQ (reference sequence). CDR3 length: 17 amino acids. The V segment lost 5 bases and the J segment 5 bases; nucleotides outside the gene matches: 8.

Worth noting for this clone: A far larger clone is a single base away, which makes a read error likely. The chain has TRBV4-3 and TRBJ1-2; the D gene is possibly TRBD1 (6 bases). Deletions cut 3 bases from V and 6 bases from J, with 20 bases between. The CDR3 runs to 16 residues. Germline CDR1 LGHNA, CDR2 YSLEER. CDR3 protein: CASSHPGEGDVDGYTF. In DNA, the CDR3 is TGCGCCAGCAGCCACCCCGGAGAGGGGGACGTTGATGGCTACACCTTC.

CDR3 DNA sequence: TGTGCCAGCAGTTACTGGACTAGCGGGAGTGAGACCCAGTACTTC. Its protein is CASSYWTSGSETQYF. This chain joins TRBV6-5 and TRBJ2-5; 13 bases agree with TRBD2. Germline-derived CDR1 and CDR2 are MNHEY and SVGAGI. The CDR3 is 15 residues long. V shed 1 base and J 5 bases; nucleotides not matched to a gene: 1.

The chain couples TRBV30 to TRBJ2-1, with D hard to call. V dropped 3 bases and J dropped 4 bases, with 4 bases sitting between them. The germline V gene encodes CDR1 GTSNPN and CDR2 SVGIG (reference sequence). This CDR3 spans 11 amino acids. The CDR3 loop reads CAWRAYNEQFF. As DNA, the CDR3 is TGTGCCTGGAGGGCTTACAATGAGCAGTTCTTC.

This clone was seen only once. The chain is built from TRBV19 and TRBJ2-6; D uncertain. From germline, CDR1 is LNHDA and CDR2 SQIVND (reference sequence). This CDR3 spans 13 amino acids. The DNA of the CDR3 is TGTGCAGCTACAGAAGCTGGGGCCAACGTCCTGACTTTC. Residues: CAATEAGANVLTF.